This T cell receptor beta chain came from a study of cytomegalovirus exposure and HLA in healthy donors. Study-wide results and limits: A prior analysis recorded that most TCR beta V segments were productive about 90% or about 30% of the time.

Remarks on this clone: The antigen remains unidentified.

CDR3 size: 13 residues. Germline CDR1 GTSNPN, CDR2 SVGIG (reference sequence). V was shortened by 4 bases and J by 1 base, with 11 bases between the two germline ends. Primers included in the PCR were 60 Vbeta and 13 Jbeta primers. The repertoire was sequenced with immunoSEQ multiplex PCR; TCRdb's copy has only in-frame clones and lacks some. The sample carries some 190,000 clones, roughly 10% recorded once. The sample taken for sequencing was PBMCs. The chain carries TRBV30 and TRBJ2-7; tentatively, D is TRBD2 (5 bases). The source of this sequence is a woman aged 25-40 years in good health and CMV-seropositive. CDR3 in amino acids: CAWIPAGSYEQYF. CDR3 bases: TGTGCCTGGATCCCCGCGGGTTCCTACGAGCAGTACTTC.